This TCR beta chain was profiled in a study of cytomegalovirus exposure and HLA in healthy donors. Study observations and caveats: The tendency of first-cohort TCR clusters to co-occur in the 130 or so validation repertoires was identified by a subsequent analysis. Confirmation in vitro established that three CMV-associated chains were specific for CMV antigens. Using the classifier, cytomegalovirus status was reportedly diagnosed with high specificity and sensitivity.

This CDR3 is 14 amino acids long. Deletions cut 0 bases from V and 6 bases from J, with 8 bases between. Germline CDR1 and CDR2: KGHSY and FQNENV. A word on this clone: Its antigen is unknown.

The donors were part of the validation cohort of some 120 subjects. That cohort was separate from the first cohort, which comprised about 730 subjects. Measured with immunoSEQ multiplex PCR; TCRdb has only the in-frame clones, and not every one. The sample records approximately 70,000 clones, 94% being singletons. The sample taken for sequencing was PBMCs. The receptor was derived from a woman under 30 in good health and CMV-seronegative. This chain connects TRBV16 to TRBJ2-2; a possible D gene is TRBD2 (6 bases). CDR3 residues: CASSQSGGSGELFF. The CDR3 DNA reads TGTGCCAGCAGCCAATCGGGGGGATCCGGGGAGCTGTTTTTT.